This TCR beta chain derives from a study of T cells in Graves' hyperthyroidism and ophthalmopathy. General study findings and limits: Researchers found most expanded thyroid clonotypes above 0.001 in blood as well.

Amplification yielded TCR beta CDR3 regions, with RNA transcripts as the source. A first-round RT-PCR of the TCR CDR3 used the HTBI primer set. One entry per CDR3 protein results from TCRdb running MiXCR on the multiplex PCR reads. The table records around 440,000 distinct CDR3 sequences, around 14% of them present only once. This clonotype was observed many times. Its antigen is not identified. CDR1 and CDR2 (germline): SGHNT, YYREEE (reference sequence). The CDR3 runs to 13 residues. The V gene end was trimmed by 3 bases and the J gene end by 4 bases; junction bases not matched to a gene: 3. Clinical symptoms, serum thyroxine, TRAb, thyroid ultrasound and orbital computed tomography informed diagnoses.

This rearrangement joins TRBV5-4 to TRBJ1-2, with 7 bases fitting TRBD1. What was sequenced was blood. This receptor was obtained from a woman aged 18-30 years with Graves' hyperthyroidism. CDR3 DNA: TGTGCCAGCAGCTACGACAGGGTCTATGGCTACACCTTC. Translating it yields CASSYDRVYGYTF.